This T cell receptor beta chain was sequenced in a study of blood T cells in healthy people across ages. Findings of the study overall: Calculation of diversity from one million T cells yielded estimates considered to be underestimates.

This clonotype has only a few counts. No antigen is known for it. The V segment lost 0 bases and the J segment 1 base; nucleotides outside the gene matches: 3. CDR1 and CDR2 from the germline V gene are DFQATT and SNEGSKA (reference sequence). The CDR3 covers 14 residues. The authors ran a second PCR of about 6 to 11 cycles using a sample-barcoded 5' primer and a J-beta primer mix. TCRdb used MiXCR to reprocess the 5' RACE reads, holding one entry per CDR3 protein. The repertoire consists of about 680,000 distinct CDR3 sequences, with more than 40% occurring once and the leading ten covering under 35%.

V usage is TRBV20-1 and J usage is TRBJ2-7, with 7 positions matching TRBD1. Sequenced input: blood. This TCR was sampled from a woman aged 60-75 years in good health. CDR3 protein: CSARDRTGSYEQYF. CDR3 in DNA: TGCAGTGCTAGAGACAGGACAGGATCCTACGAGCAGTACTTC.